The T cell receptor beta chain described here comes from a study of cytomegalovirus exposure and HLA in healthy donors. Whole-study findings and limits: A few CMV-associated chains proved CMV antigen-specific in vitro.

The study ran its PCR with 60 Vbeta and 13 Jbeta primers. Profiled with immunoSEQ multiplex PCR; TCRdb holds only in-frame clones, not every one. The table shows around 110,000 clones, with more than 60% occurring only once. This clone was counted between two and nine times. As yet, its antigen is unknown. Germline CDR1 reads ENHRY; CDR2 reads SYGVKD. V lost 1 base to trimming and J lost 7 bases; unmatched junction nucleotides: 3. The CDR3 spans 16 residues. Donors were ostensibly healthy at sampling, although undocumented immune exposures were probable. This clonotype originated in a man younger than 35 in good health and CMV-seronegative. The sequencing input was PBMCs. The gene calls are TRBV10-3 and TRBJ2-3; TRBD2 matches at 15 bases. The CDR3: CAISEWTSGGANTQYF. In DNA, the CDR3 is TGTGCCATCAGTGAGTGGACTAGCGGGGGGGCGAATACGCAGTATTTT.